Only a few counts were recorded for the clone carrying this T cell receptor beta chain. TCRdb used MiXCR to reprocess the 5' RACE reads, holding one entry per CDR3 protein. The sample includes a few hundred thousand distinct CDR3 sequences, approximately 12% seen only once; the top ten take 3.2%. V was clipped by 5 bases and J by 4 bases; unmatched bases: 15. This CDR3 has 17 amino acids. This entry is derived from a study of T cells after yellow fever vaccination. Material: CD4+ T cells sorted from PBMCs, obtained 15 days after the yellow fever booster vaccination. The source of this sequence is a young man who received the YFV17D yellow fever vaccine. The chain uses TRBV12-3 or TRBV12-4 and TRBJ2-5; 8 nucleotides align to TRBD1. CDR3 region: CASSPRTGIVVSETQYF. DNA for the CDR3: TGTGCCAGCAGTCCTCGGACAGGGATTGTCGTGTCAGAGACCCAGTACTTC.